One sample yielded the 4 T cell receptor beta chains listed below, sequenced in a study of technical replicates of blood from several donors. The protocol was immunoSEQ multiplex PCR, while the TCRdb copy is restricted to in-frame clones and leaves out a portion. The sample gives 95,000 to 100,000 clones, 95% to 96% of which show up once; over 0.2% is in the top ten. The source material was T cells isolated from PBMCs. The receptors here all came from a human donor in good health.

The rearrangement uses TRBV6-6 and TRBJ2-7; 8 bases fit TRBD1. The CDR3 contains 14 residues. Germline-derived CDR1 and CDR2 are MNHNY and SVGAGI (reference sequence). V was pared by 5 bases and J by 0 bases, with 3 bases of the junction left unmatched. The CDR3 coding sequence is TGTGCCAGCAGTCAGGACAGGGACTCCTACGAGCAGTACTTC. Protein: CASSQDRDSYEQYF.

This sequence joins TRBV10-3 and TRBJ2-1, with 7 bases matching TRBD2. CDR3 length: 15 residues. CDR1 is ENHRY, CDR2 SYGVKD, per germline. J lost 0 bases, V lost 11 bases, and 10 bases had no gene match. The CDR3 here is CAASGGESSYNEQFF. DNA of the CDR3: TGTGCCGCATCGGGAGGCGAAAGCTCCTACAATGAGCAGTTCTTC.

V gene TRBV5-1 combines with J gene TRBJ1-1, with D possibly TRBD1 on 5 matching bases. The CDR3 is 16 amino acids. The germline CDR1 and CDR2 sequences are SGHRS and YFSETQ. The V and J ends lost 0 bases and 0 bases respectively, with 12 bases between them. The CDR3 nucleotides are TGCGCCAGCAGCTTGGAAAAGGGGCCAGTGAACACTGAAGCTTTCTTT. Its translation: CASSLEKGPVNTEAFF.

This clone was detected only once. Here the CDR3 DNA reads TGTGCCATCACGAAGACAGGGGAGGGCACTGAAGCTTTCTTT. It is translated as CAITKTGEGTEAFF. The genes are TRBV10-3 and TRBJ1-1; 8 nucleotides agree with TRBD1. Germline V gene sequence: CDR1 ENHRY, CDR2 SYGVKD. The CDR3 runs to 14 residues. Trimming took 7 bases from V and 4 from J; bases not matched to a gene: 8.